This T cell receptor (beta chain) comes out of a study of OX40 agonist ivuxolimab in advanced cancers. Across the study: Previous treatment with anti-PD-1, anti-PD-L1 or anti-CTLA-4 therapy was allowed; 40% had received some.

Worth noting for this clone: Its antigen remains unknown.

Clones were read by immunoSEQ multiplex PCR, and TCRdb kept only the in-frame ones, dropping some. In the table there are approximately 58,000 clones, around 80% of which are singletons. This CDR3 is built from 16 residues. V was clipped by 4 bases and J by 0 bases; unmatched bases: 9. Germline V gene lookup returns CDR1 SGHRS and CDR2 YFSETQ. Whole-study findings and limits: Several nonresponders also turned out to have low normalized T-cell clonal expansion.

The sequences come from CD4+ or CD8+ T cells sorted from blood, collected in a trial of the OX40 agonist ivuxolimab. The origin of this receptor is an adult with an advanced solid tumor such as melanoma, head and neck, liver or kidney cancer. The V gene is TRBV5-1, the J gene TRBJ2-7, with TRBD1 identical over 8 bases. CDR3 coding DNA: TGCGCCAGCAGCCCAACAGGGGGAAGGAGCTCCTACGAGCAGTACTTC. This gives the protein CASSPTGGRSSYEQYF.